This section outlines one T cell receptor (beta chain) sequence together with its context. The sample comes from a study of patients and donors after allogeneic stem cell transplantation. TCRdb reprocessed the RT-PCR reads via MiXCR and lists one record per CDR3 protein. The table records approximately 430,000 distinct CDR3 sequences, 16% of them present only once. The CDR3 runs to 14 residues. V shed 6 bases, J shed 6 bases, and the junction held 8 bases outside the gene matches. CDR1 and CDR2 from the germline V gene are SNHLY and FYNNEI. This receptor was obtained from a human donor who was either an allogeneic HSCT recipient or a stem cell or donor lymphocyte infusion donor (not recorded which). It is not recorded whose cells these are; they may come from a transplant donor. The sequencing sample was made of blood, either unsorted or a sorted T cell fraction (not recorded which). The chain uses TRBV2 and TRBJ1-5; 7 nucleotides line up with TRBD1. CDR3 sequence (DNA): TGTGCCAGCAGGGCGGGACAGCCAGGTCAGCCCCAGCATTTT. It is translated as CASRAGQPGQPQHF.